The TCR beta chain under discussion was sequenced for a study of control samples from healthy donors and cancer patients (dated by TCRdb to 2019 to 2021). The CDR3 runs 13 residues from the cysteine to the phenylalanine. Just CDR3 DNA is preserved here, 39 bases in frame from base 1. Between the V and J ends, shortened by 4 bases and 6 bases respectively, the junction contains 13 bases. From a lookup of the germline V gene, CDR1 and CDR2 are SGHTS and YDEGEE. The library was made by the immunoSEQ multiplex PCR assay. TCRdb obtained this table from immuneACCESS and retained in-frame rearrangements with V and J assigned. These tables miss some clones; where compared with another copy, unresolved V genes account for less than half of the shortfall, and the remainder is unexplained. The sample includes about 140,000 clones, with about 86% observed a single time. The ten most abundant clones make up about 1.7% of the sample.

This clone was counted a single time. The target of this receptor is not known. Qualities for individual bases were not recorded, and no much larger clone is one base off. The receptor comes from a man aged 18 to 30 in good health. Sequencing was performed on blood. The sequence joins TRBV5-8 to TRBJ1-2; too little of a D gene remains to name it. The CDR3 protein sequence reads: CASSVVWVDGYTF. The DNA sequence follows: TGTGCCAGCAGCGTGGTATGGGTCGATGGCTACACCTTC.